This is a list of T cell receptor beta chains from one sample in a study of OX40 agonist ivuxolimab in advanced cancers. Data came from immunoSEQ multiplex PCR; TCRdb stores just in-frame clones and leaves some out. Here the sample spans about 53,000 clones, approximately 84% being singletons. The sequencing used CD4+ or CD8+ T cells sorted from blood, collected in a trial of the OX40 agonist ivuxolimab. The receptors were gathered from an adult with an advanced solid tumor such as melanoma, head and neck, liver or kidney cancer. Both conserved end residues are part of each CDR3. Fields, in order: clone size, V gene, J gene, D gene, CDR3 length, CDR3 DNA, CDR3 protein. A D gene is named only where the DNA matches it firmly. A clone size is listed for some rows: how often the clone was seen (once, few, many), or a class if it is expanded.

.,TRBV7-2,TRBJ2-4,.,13,TGTGCCAGCAGCCGGACAACAAAAAACATTCAGTACTTC,CASSRTTKNIQYF
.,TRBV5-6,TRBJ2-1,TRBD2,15,TGTGCCAGCAGCTTAATTGCGGGAGTGGGTAATGAGCAGTTCTTC,CASSLIAGVGNEQFF
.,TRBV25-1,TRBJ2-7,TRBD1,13,TGTGCCAGCAGTAGACAGGGACCCTACGAGCAGTACTTC,CASSRQGPYEQYF
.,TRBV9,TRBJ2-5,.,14,TGTGCCAGCAGCGTAGGGCTCCCTCAAGAGACCCAGTACTTC,CASSVGLPQETQYF
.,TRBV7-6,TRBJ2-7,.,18,TGTGCCAGCAGCTGGCGGTCGGCCCAGACCGGGAAGGGATACGAGCAGTACTTC,CASSWRSAQTGKGYEQYF
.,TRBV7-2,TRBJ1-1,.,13,TGTGCCAGTAACCTTGACATGAACACTGAAGCTTTCTTT,CASNLDMNTEAFF
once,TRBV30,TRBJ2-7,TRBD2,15,TGTGCCTGGAGTCCAGGACCAGCGGGAACATACGAGCAGTACTTC,CAWSPGPAGTYEQYF
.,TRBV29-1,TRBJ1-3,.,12,TGCAGCGGAGGGACCTCTGGAAACACCATATATTTT,CSGGTSGNTIYF
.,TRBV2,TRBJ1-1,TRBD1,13,TGTGCCAGCAGTACGGACAGGGAGACTGAAGCTTTCTTT,CASSTDRETEAFF
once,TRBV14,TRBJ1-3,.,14,TGTGCCAGCAGAAGGGTAGGGAACGGAAACACCATATATTTT,CASRRVGNGNTIYF
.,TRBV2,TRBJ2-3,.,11,TGTGCGTCGTACGGGACAGATACGCAGTATTTT,CASYGTDTQYF
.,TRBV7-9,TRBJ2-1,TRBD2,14,TGTGCCAGCAGCTTGGGACTAGCGGGAGACGAGCAGTTCTTC,CASSLGLAGDEQFF
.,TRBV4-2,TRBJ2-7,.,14,TGTGCCAGCAGCTCTTCGGTCGGGGCGTACGAGCAGTACTTC,CASSSSVGAYEQYF
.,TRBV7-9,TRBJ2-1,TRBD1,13,TGTGCCAGCAGGGGACAGGTCAGCAATGAGCAGTTCTTC,CASRGQVSNEQFF
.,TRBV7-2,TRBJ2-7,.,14,TGTGCCAGCAGCCTGGGACCTGGGGCCTACGAGCAGTACTTC,CASSLGPGAYEQYF
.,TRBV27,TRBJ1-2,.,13,TGTGCCAGCAGCTTCCAGGGAGGTTATGGCTACACCTTC,CASSFQGGYGYTF
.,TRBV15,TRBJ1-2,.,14,TGTGCCACCAGCAGAGATCGGGAAAACTATGGCTACACCTTC,CATSRDRENYGYTF
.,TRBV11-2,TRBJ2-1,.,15,TGTGCCAGCAGCTCGACTAGTCCTGTGAACAATGAGCAGTTCTTC,CASSSTSPVNNEQFF
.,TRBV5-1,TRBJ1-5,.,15,TGCGCCAGCAGCTCGGGAGCGAAAGGTGATCAGCCCCAGCATTTT,CASSSGAKGDQPQHF
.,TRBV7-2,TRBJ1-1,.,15,TGTGCCAGCAGCCCGAAGACTGCGGGTGTAACTGAAGCTTTCTTT,CASSPKTAGVTEAFF
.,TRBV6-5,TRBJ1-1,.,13,TGTGCCAGCAGATCACACGGCCGAGCTGAAGCTTTCTTT,CASRSHGRAEAFF
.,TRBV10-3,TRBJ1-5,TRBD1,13,TGTGCCATCAAAGGACAGGGAGGACAGCCCCAGCATTTT,CAIKGQGGQPQHF
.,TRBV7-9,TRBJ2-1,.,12,TGTGCCAGCAGCACCGCGGAGCCTTTCCCGTTCTTC,CASSTAEPFPFF
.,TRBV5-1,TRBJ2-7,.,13,TGCGCCAGCAGCTACAAGGAGAGGGACGAGCAGTACTTC,CASSYKERDEQYF
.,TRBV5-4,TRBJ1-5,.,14,TGTGCCAGCAGCTTAGTCAGCTCAGCGGGGGTCCAGCATTTT,CASSLVSSAGVQHF
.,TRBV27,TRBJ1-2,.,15,TGTGCCAGCAGTCCGGTTTGGGCAGGGAGCTATGGCTACACCTTC,CASSPVWAGSYGYTF
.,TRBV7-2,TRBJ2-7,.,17,TGTGCCAGCAGCCCGCCCCTAGCTGCTCTTGCGGTACGCGAGCAGTACTTC,CASSPPLAALAVREQYF
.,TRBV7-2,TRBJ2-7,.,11,TGTGCCAGCAGCTTAGAACGCGAGCAGTACTTC,CASSLEREQYF
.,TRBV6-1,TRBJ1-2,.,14,TGTGCCAGCAGGGCTCATCCTACTAACTATGGCTACACCTTC,CASRAHPTNYGYTF
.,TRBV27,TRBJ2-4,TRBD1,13,TGTGCCAGCGGTACAGGGGGGAAAAACATTCAGTACTTC,CASGTGGKNIQYF
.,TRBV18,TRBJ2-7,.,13,TGTGCCAGCTCAAATCTAGGGTCCTACGAGCAGTACTTC,CASSNLGSYEQYF
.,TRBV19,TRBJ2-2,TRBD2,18,TGTGCCAGTAGTACATCGATAGGACTAGCGGTGAACACCGGGGAGCTGTTTTTT,CASSTSIGLAVNTGELFF
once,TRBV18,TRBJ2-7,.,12,TGTGCCAGCTCACCCGAATCCTACGAGCAGTACTTC,CASSPESYEQYF
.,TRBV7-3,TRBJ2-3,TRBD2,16,TGTGCCAGCAGCCAGTGGGCTAGCGGGAGCACAGATACGCAGTATTTT,CASSQWASGSTDTQYF
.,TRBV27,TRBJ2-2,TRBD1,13,TGTGCCACCCAGGGGACAGATAACCGGGGAGCTGTTTTT,CATQGTDNRGAVF
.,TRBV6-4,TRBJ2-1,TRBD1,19,TGTGCCAGCAACCCGACGGGACAGGGGGGAATTCGCTCCTACAATGAGCAGTTCTTC,CASNPTGQGGIRSYNEQFF
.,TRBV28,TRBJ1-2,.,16,TGTGCCAGCAGTTCCCCCGGGATAATAGGCATCTATGGCTACACCTTC,CASSSPGIIGIYGYTF
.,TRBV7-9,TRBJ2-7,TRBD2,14,TGTGCCAGCAGCTGGGGACTAGCGGGAGACGAGCAGTACTTC,CASSWGLAGDEQYF
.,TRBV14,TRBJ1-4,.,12,TGTGCCAGCAGCCCCTCGGCCTCCAAACTGTTTTTT,CASSPSASKLFF
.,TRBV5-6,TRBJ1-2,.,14,TGTGCCAGCAGCTCGTTAGCCAATTCGGGTGGCTACACCTTC,CASSSLANSGGYTF
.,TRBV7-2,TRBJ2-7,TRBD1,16,TGTGCCAGCAGCCAGGAAATGGGGACAGGTTCCTACGAGCAGTACTTC,CASSQEMGTGSYEQYF
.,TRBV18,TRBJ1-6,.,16,TGTGCCAGCTCACCGCCGACAGCGTCCTATAATTCACCCCTCCACTTT,CASSPPTASYNSPLHF
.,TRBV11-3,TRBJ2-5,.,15,TGTGCCAGCAGCAAAATACAGGGTCTCCTAGAGACCCAGTACTTC,CASSKIQGLLETQYF
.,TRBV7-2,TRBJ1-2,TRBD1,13,TGTGCCAGCAGCGCGACAGGGGGCCTTGGCTACACCTTC,CASSATGGLGYTF
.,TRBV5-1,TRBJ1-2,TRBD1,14,TGCGCCAGCAGCTTGGGACAGGGGTCACATGGCTACACCTTC,CASSLGQGSHGYTF
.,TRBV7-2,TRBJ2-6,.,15,TGTGCCAGCAGCTTAGGGCCCATAGGGACCAACGTCCTGACTTTC,CASSLGPIGTNVLTF
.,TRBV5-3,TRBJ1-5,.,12,TGTGCCAGGGGGCGGAGCAATCAGCCCCAGCATTTT,CARGRSNQPQHF
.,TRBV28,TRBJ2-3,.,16,TGTGCCAGCACGCTCAGGAGGGGGGGGGCCACAGATACGCAGTATTTT,CASTLRRGGATDTQYF
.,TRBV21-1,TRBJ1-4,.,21,TGTGCCAGCAGCAAAGATCTTTTCGGGGGGATTAGAACGAGCGATAATGAAAAACTGTTTTTT,CASSKDLFGGIRTSDNEKLFF
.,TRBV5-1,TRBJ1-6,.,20,TGCGCCAGCAGCTTGTCTCATCAGGCGCCACAGATGAAGGCTAATTCACCCCTCCACTTT,CASSLSHQAPQMKANSPLHF
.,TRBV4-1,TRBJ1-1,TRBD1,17,TGCGCCAGCAGCCAAGAAGGGAGGGGGCTAGGGAGAACTGAAGCTTTCTTT,CASSQEGRGLGRTEAFF
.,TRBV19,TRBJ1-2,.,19,TGTGCCAGTAGTATCCCTCCCAACAGGGTAGGGCTTGTCGGGTATGGCTACACCTTC,CASSIPPNRVGLVGYGYTF
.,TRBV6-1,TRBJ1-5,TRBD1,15,TGTGCCAGCAGTGTTTGGGGACAGGGGAATCAGCCCCAGCATTTT,CASSVWGQGNQPQHF
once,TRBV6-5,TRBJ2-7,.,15,TGTGCCAGCAGTCGTCCCGGGACCCAACCCTACGAGCAGTACTTC,CASSRPGTQPYEQYF
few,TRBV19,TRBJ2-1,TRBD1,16,TGTGCCAGTAACCAACCGGGACAGGGCCGTGGCAATGAGCAGTTCTTC,CASNQPGQGRGNEQFF
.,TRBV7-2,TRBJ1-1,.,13,TGTGCCAGCACATCAGGGGTGGGCACTGAAGCTTTCTTT,CASTSGVGTEAFF
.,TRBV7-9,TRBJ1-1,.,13,TGTGCCAGCAGCTTTGGGACACCCTCTGAAGCTTTCTTT,CASSFGTPSEAFF
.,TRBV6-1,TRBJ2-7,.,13,TGTGCCAGCAGGCGACAGGTTAACTACGAGCAGTACTTC,CASRRQVNYEQYF